This TCR beta chain is from a study of beta chain features in type 1 diabetes. Study in general: Age and gender were similar between patients and healthy donors, as were cell yields.

Every participating donor gave one draw, a heparinised blood sample averaging around 100 mL. In regard to this clone: Its specificity is unknown.

Every isolated RNA sample was fully reverse transcribed, so sequencing captured expressed TCRB transcripts. TCRdb keeps only in-frame clones here, not all; method: immunoSEQ multiplex PCR. The sample lists nearly 250,000 clones, around 14% seen once, with about 0.024% in the top ten. Deletions cut 6 bases from V and 6 bases from J, with 14 bases between. CDR1 and CDR2 (germline): MRHNA, SNTAGT. The CDR3 is 14 amino acids. Study conclusions and caveats: The study found moderately but significantly shorter TCRB CDR3s in all four CD4+ subsets of Type 1 diabetes patients.

The sequencing input was naive CD4+ T cells from blood. The receptor was derived from a woman in her thirties or forties in good health. This chain links TRBV6-4 with TRBJ2-2; perhaps TRBD2 as D (6 bases). The CDR3 region is CASSPGLYPGELFF. DNA of the CDR3: TGTGCCAGCAGCCCGGGACTTTACCCCGGGGAGCTGTTTTTT.